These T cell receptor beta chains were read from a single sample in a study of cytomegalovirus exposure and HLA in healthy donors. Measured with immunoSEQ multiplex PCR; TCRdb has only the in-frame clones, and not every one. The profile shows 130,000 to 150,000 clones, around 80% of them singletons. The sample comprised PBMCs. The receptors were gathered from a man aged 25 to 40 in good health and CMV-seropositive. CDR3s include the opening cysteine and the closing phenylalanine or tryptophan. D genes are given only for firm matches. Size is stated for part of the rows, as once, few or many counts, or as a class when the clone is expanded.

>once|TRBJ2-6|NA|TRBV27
CASSIERSTSGANGLTF
TGTGCCAGCAGCATTGAAAGGTCAACCTCTGGGGCCAACGGCCTGACTTTC
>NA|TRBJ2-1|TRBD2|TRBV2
CASSRTSGSWGEQFF
TGTGCCAGCAGTAGGACTAGCGGGAGTTGGGGTGAGCAGTTCTTC
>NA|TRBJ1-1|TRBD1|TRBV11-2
CASSLGSVTGAFF
TGTGCCAGCAGCTTAGGATCTGTGACAGGGGCTTTCTTT
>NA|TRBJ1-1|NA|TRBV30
CAWTTRNTEAFF
TGTGCCTGGACCACGAGGAACACTGAAGCTTTCTTT
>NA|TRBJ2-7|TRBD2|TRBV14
CASSRKSGRGYEQYF
TGTGCCAGCAGCCGGAAAAGCGGGAGAGGATACGAGCAGTACTTC
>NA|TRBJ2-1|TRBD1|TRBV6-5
CASSPTGGSYNEQFF
TGTGCCAGCAGTCCCACAGGGGGCTCCTACAATGAGCAGTTCTTC
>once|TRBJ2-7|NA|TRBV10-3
CAISELGDSSYEQYF
TGTGCCATCAGTGAGTTAGGTGACAGCTCCTACGAGCAGTACTTC
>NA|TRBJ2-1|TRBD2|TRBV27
CASRGTIRLAGGRVNEQFF
TGTGCCAGCAGGGGGACGATCAGACTAGCGGGAGGCCGAGTGAATGAGCAGTTCTTC
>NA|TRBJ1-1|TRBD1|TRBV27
CASSVTGSNREAFF
TGTGCCAGCAGTGTGACAGGGAGCAACCGTGAAGCTTTCTTT
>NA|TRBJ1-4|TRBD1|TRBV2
CARPGQGREKLFF
TGTGCCAGGCCGGGACAGGGGCGAGAAAAACTGTTTTTT
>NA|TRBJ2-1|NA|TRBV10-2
CASSPNGPSYNEQFF
TGCGCCAGCAGCCCTAATGGTCCATCCTACAATGAGCAGTTCTTC
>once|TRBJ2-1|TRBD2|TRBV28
CASSLWREPPSNEQFF
TGTGCCAGCAGTTTATGGCGGGAGCCCCCCTCTAATGAGCAGTTCTTC
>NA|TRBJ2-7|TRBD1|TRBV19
CASSATTGLTYEQYF
TGTGCCAGTAGTGCCACGACAGGGCTCACCTACGAGCAGTACTTC
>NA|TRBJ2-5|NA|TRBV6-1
CASSGGDGTQETQYF
TGTGCCAGCAGTGGGGGGGACGGGACCCAAGAGACCCAGTACTTC
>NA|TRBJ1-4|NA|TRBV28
CASSLIGFEDNEKLFF
TGTGCCAGCAGTTTAATAGGTTTCGAGGATAATGAAAAACTGTTTTTT
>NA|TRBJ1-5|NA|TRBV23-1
CASSQETAKGFCQPQHF
TGCGCCAGCAGTCAAGAGACGGCGAAGGGGTTTTGTCAGCCCCAGCATTTT
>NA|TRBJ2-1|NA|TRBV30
CAWSIAATYNEQFF
TGTGCCTGGAGTATAGCGGCAACCTACAATGAGCAGTTCTTC
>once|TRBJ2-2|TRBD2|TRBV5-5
CASSRDGRPGELFF
TGTGCCAGCAGTCGGGACGGGAGGCCCGGGGAGCTGTTTTTT
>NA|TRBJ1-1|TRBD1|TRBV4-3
CASSPGTGEFPEAFF
TGCGCCAGCAGTCCCGGGACAGGGGAATTCCCTGAAGCTTTCTTT
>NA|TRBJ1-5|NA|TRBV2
CASSEKGMSNQPQHF
TGTGCCAGCAGTGAAAAGGGGATGAGCAATCAGCCCCAGCATTTT
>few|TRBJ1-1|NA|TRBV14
CASSPPGMNTEAFF
TGTGCCAGCAGCCCCCCAGGGATGAACACTGAAGCTTTCTTT
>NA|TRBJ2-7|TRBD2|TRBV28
CASTAAGGSVEQYF
TGTGCCAGCACCGCCGCGGGAGGATCCGTGGAGCAGTACTTC
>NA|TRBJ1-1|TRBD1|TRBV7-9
CASSLRGTGNTEAFF
TGTGCCAGCAGTTTACGGGGGACAGGGAATACTGAAGCTTTCTTT
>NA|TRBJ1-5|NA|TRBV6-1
CASKGQPEVNQPQHF
TGTGCCAGCAAAGGACAGCCTGAGGTAAATCAGCCCCAGCATTTT
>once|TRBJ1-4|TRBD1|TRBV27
CASSLQWDRGEKLFF
TGTGCCAGCAGTTTACAATGGGACAGGGGCGAAAAACTGTTTTTT
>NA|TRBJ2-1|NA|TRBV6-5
CASSYQGFNEQFF
TGTGCCAGCAGTTATCAGGGTTTCAATGAGCAGTTCTTC
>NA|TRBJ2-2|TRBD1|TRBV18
CASSRGQGTGELFF
TGTGCCAGCTCACGAGGACAGGGGACCGGGGAGCTGTTTTTT
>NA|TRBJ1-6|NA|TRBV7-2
CASSPQGLGNSPLHF
TGTGCCAGCAGCCCCCAGGGGCTGGGGAATTCACCCCTCCACTTT
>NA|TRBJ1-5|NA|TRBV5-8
CASSLGRTENQPQHF
TGTGCCAGCAGCTTGGGGAGGACAGAAAATCAGCCCCAGCATTTT
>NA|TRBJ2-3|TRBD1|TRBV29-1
CSVERGRTGPTDTQYF
TGCAGCGTTGAAAGGGGTCGGACAGGGCCCACAGATACGCAGTATTTT
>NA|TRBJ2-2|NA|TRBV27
CASSRQDTAGELFF
TGTGCCAGCAGTCGGCAGGATACGGCCGGGGAGCTGTTTTTT
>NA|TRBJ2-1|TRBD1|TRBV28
CASSASGHSGGEQFF
TGTGCCAGCAGTGCTAGTGGACACTCAGGGGGTGAGCAGTTCTTC
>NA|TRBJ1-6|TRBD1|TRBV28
CASRPFLGLGQGHSPLHF
TGTGCCAGCAGACCGTTCCTGGGGTTGGGACAGGGTCACTCACCCCTCCACTTT
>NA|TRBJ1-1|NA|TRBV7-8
CASTHSRGVAEAFF
TGTGCCAGCACCCACTCTAGGGGTGTTGCTGAAGCTTTCTTT
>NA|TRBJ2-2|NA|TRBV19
CAALTENTGELFF
TGTGCCGCGCTAACAGAAAACACCGGGGAGCTGTTTTTT
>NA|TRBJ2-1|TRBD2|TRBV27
CASSISGRAPGEQFF
TGTGCCAGCAGTATTAGCGGGAGGGCCCCAGGGGAGCAGTTCTTC
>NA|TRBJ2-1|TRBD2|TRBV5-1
CASSLEPRLAGGDNEQFF
TGCGCCAGCAGCTTGGAACCTAGACTAGCGGGAGGGGACAATGAGCAGTTCTTC
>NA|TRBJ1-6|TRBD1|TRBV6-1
CASSEGTGDSSPLHF
TGTGCCAGCAGTGAAGGGACAGGGGACAGTTCACCCCTCCACTTT
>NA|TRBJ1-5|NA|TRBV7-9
CASSFRDTDQPQHF
TGTGCCAGCAGCTTCCGGGACACAGATCAGCCCCAGCATTTT
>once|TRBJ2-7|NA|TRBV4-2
CASSQDRGSGYEQYF
TGTGCCAGCAGCCAAGATCGAGGTAGCGGCTACGAGCAGTACTTC
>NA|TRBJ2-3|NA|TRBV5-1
CASSFRRTEGYTDTQYF
TGCGCCAGCAGCTTCCGGCGGACAGAAGGCTACACAGATACGCAGTATTTT
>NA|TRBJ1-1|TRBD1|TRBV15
CATSSKGQGVTEAFF
TGTGCCACCAGCAGTAAGGGACAGGGAGTCACTGAAGCTTTCTTT
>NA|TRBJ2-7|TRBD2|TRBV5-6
CASSGSSGSYEQYF
TGTGCCAGCAGCGGTTCTAGCGGGAGTTACGAGCAGTACTTC
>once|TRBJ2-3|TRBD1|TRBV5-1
CASSLVGTGRTDTQYF
TGCGCCAGCAGCTTGGTGGGGACAGGGAGAACAGATACGCAGTATTTT
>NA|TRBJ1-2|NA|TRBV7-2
CASSRGGLYGYTF
TGTGCCAGCAGCCGAGGAGGGCTCTATGGCTACACCTTC
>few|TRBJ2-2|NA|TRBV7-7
CASSPGVGLNTGELFF
TGTGCCAGCAGCCCTGGGGTGGGACTCAACACCGGGGAGCTGTTTTTT
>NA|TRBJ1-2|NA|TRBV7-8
CASSLGRTLTPYSYGYTF
TGTGCCAGCAGCTTAGGACGGACACTGACTCCTTACTCCTATGGCTACACCTTC
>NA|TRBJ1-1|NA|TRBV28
CASSHPGNTEAFF
TGTGCCAGCAGCCACCCGGGGAACACTGAAGCTTTCTTT
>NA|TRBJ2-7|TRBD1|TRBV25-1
CASVDRGKNEQYF
TGTGCCAGCGTTGACAGGGGAAAGAACGAGCAGTACTTC
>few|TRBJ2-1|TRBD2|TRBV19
CASSYLIAGGQHNEQFF
TGTGCCAGTAGTTACCTCATAGCGGGGGGACAACACAATGAGCAGTTCTTC
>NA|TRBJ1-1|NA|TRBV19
CASTMTDTEAFF
TGTGCCAGTACCATGACAGACACTGAAGCTTTCTTT